The rows below give T cell receptor beta chains drawn from one sample of a study of spatial heterogeneity in lung cancer. TCRdb re-called the 5' RACE reads with MiXCR, one entry per CDR3 protein. The table includes approximately 70,000 distinct CDR3 sequences, about 8.2% detected once. Sequencing used PBMCs, obtained at follow-up. The receptors originated from a female donor with early-stage non-small cell lung cancer. Each CDR3 is given with its conserved first and last residue. A D gene is named only where the DNA matches it firmly. The listing skips clone size in some rows; elsewhere it reads once, few, many or a size class.

clone_size	j_call	d_call	v_call	cdr3_aa	cdr3_nt
.	TRBJ2-1	.	TRBV6-1	CASTGSSYNEQFF	TGTGCCAGCACCGGGAGCTCCTACAATGAGCAGTTCTTC
many	TRBJ1-5	.	TRBV7-2	CASSWTVSNQPQHF	TGTGCCAGCAGCTGGACAGTTAGCAATCAGCCCCAGCATTTT
many	TRBJ2-4	TRBD1	TRBV20-1	CSAPNPGQGMNIQYF	TGCAGTGCTCCTAATCCGGGACAGGGGATGAACATTCAGTACTTC
.	TRBJ2-3	.	TRBV10-3	CAISDWKKDTQYF	TGTGCCATCAGTGACTGGAAGAAAGATACGCAGTATTTT
.	TRBJ2-1	.	TRBV11-2	CATVGGSYNEQFF	TGTGCCACCGTGGGGGGATCCTACAATGAGCAGTTCTTC
many	TRBJ1-5	TRBD1	TRBV5-1	CASSLQGGQPQHF	TGCGCCAGCAGCTTGCAGGGGGGACAGCCCCAGCATTTT
many	TRBJ2-1	TRBD2	TRBV12-3/TRBV12-4	CVTGGGRGEQFF	TGTGTTACGGGAGGGGGGCGAGGTGAGCAGTTCTTC
many	TRBJ2-7	.	TRBV6-5	CASSYSSGGYEQYF	TGTGCCAGCAGTTACTCGAGTGGGGGTTACGAGCAGTACTTC
.	TRBJ2-1	.	TRBV12-5	CASGLVRGEQFF	TGTGCTAGTGGTTTGGTACGTGGTGAGCAGTTCTTC
medium-sized	TRBJ2-1	.	TRBV30	CAWSDGGRSYNEQFF	TGTGCCTGGAGTGATGGGGGGCGCTCCTACAATGAGCAGTTCTTC
.	TRBJ2-3	TRBD2	TRBV29-1	CSVVAGGTDTQYF	TGCAGCGTCGTAGCGGGAGGAACAGATACGCAGTATTTT
many	TRBJ2-1	TRBD1	TRBV28	CASSYRGSYNEQFF	TGTGCCAGCAGCTACAGGGGTTCCTACAATGAGCAGTTCTTC
many	TRBJ2-1	.	TRBV20-1	CSARDHNNEQFF	TGCAGTGCTAGAGACCATAACAATGAGCAGTTCTTC
few	TRBJ1-2	.	TRBV20-1	CSATTRRQGHGYTF	TGCAGTGCTACCACTAGGAGGCAGGGACATGGCTACACCTTC
many	TRBJ2-1	.	TRBV28	CASKRLDSYNEQFF	TGTGCCAGCAAACGACTGGACAGCTACAATGAGCAGTTCTTC
.	TRBJ1-3	.	TRBV9	CASSVGIPNSGNTIYF	TGTGCCAGCAGCGTAGGGATACCGAACTCTGGAAACACCATATATTTT
many	TRBJ1-1	TRBD1	TRBV30	CAWSVLQGATEAFF	TGTGCCTGGAGTGTACTTCAGGGGGCGACTGAAGCTTTCTTT
many	TRBJ2-3	TRBD2	TRBV27	CASRLAGRSTQYF	TGTGCCAGCAGATTAGCGGGCCGCAGTACGCAGTATTTT
few	TRBJ2-5	.	TRBV21-1	CARPKVRTAEETQYF	TGTGCCAGACCCAAGGTCAGGACAGCCGAAGAGACCCAGTACTTC
many	TRBJ2-1	TRBD2	TRBV29-1	CSASGGSYNEQFF	TGCAGCGCCAGCGGGGGGTCCTACAATGAGCAGTTCTTC
many	TRBJ2-3	TRBD2	TRBV19	CASTGTSGRYTDTQYF	TGTGCCAGTACCGGGACTAGCGGGAGGTACACAGATACGCAGTATTTT
.	TRBJ1-6	.	TRBV5-1	CASSPGHGSYNSPLHF	TGCGCCAGCAGCCCCGGACACGGCTCCTATAATTCACCCCTCCACTTT
.	TRBJ1-2	.	TRBV2	CATTLWGVDYGYTF	TGTGCCACCACCCTTTGGGGGGTGGACTATGGCTACACCTTC
many	TRBJ2-1	.	TRBV5-1	CASSLGHIGNEQFF	TGCGCCAGCAGCTTGGGACATATCGGAAATGAGCAGTTCTTC
.	TRBJ2-7	TRBD2	TRBV28	CASSPPASGMNYEQYF	TGTGCCAGCAGCCCCCCGGCTAGCGGGATGAACTACGAGCAGTACTTC
few	TRBJ2-2	TRBD2	TRBV6-2/TRBV6-3	CASTNRLAENTGELFF	TGTGCCAGCACCAACAGGCTAGCGGAAAACACCGGGGAGCTGTTTTTT
.	TRBJ2-3	TRBD2	TRBV24-1	CATSDLAGNTQYF	TGTGCCACCAGTGATTTAGCGGGGAATACGCAGTATTTT
many	TRBJ2-1	.	TRBV5-5	CASSPPSLGYNEQFF	TGTGCCAGCAGCCCTCCTAGCTTGGGATACAATGAGCAGTTCTTC
few	TRBJ2-1	.	TRBV2	CASTLAPYSYNEQFF	TGTGCCAGCACTCTGGCTCCGTACTCCTACAATGAGCAGTTCTTC
.	TRBJ2-5	TRBD2	TRBV7-2	CASSSSLALWETQYF	TGTGCCAGCAGCTCCTCACTAGCGCTGTGGGAGACCCAGTACTTC
.	TRBJ2-7	.	TRBV5-1	CASSPGLNSYEQYF	TGCGCCAGCAGCCCGGGACTGAACTCCTACGAGCAGTACTTC
many	TRBJ2-7	.	TRBV2	CASSFEPGRRSYEQYF	TGTGCCAGCAGCTTCGAACCGGGACGGAGATCCTACGAGCAGTACTTC
.	TRBJ2-1	.	TRBV6-2/TRBV6-3	CASSQLAAYNEQFF	TGTGCCAGCAGCCAACTAGCTGCCTACAATGAGCAGTTCTTC
few	TRBJ1-4	.	TRBV6-2/TRBV6-3	CASSRDRNEKLFF	TGTGCCAGCAGTCGCGACCGGAATGAAAAACTGTTTTTT
few	TRBJ1-1	TRBD1	TRBV25-1	CASSPLDRVNTEAFF	TGTGCCAGCAGTCCTCTGGACAGGGTGAACACTGAAGCTTTCTTT
.	TRBJ2-3	.	TRBV7-9	CASSSGQIGTDTQYF	TGTGCCAGCAGCAGCGGACAGATTGGCACAGATACGCAGTATTTT
many	TRBJ2-1	.	TRBV27	CASKSAYNEQFF	TGTGCCAGCAAAAGCGCCTACAATGAGCAGTTCTTC
many	TRBJ2-3	TRBD2	TRBV4-1	CASSQRETDTQYF	TGCGCCAGCAGCCAGCGGGAGACAGATACGCAGTATTTT
.	TRBJ2-3	TRBD2	TRBV5-1	CAGGRSGTTDTQYF	TGCGCCGGCGGTAGAAGCGGGACCACAGATACGCAGTATTTT
.	TRBJ1-1	.	TRBV29-1	CSVRRDLNSGSEAFF	TGCAGCGTTCGCCGGGATTTGAACTCGGGGTCTGAAGCTTTCTTT
many	TRBJ1-2	.	TRBV27	CASSSTGFYGYTF	TGTGCCAGCAGTTCCACAGGGTTCTATGGCTACACCTTC
many	TRBJ2-1	.	TRBV5-1	CASRPIGVSNEQFF	TGCGCCAGCAGACCGATTGGGGTCTCCAATGAGCAGTTCTTC
.	TRBJ2-6	.	TRBV11-2	CASSPRQSSGANVLTF	TGTGCCAGCAGCCCACGACAGAGCTCTGGGGCCAACGTCCTGACTTTC
medium-sized	TRBJ2-4	TRBD2	TRBV25-1	CASSTLAGGDLDIQYF	TGTGCCAGCAGCACACTAGCGGGAGGAGATTTGGACATTCAGTACTTC
few	TRBJ2-7	.	TRBV3-1	CASSQDLTGGEQYF	TGTGCCAGCAGCCAAGATCTGACAGGTGGCGAGCAGTACTTC
many	TRBJ2-1	TRBD2	TRBV11-2	CASSLVGLAGGNEQFF	TGTGCCAGCAGCTTAGTGGGCCTAGCGGGAGGAAATGAGCAGTTCTTC
many	TRBJ2-7	.	TRBV7-3	CASSLTSNSYEQYF	TGTGCCAGCAGCTTAACGTCGAACTCCTACGAGCAGTACTTC
.	TRBJ1-4	.	TRBV3-1	CASSRPGETTTNEKLFF	TGTGCCAGCAGCCGACCGGGAGAAACGACAACTAATGAAAAACTGTTTTTT
.	TRBJ2-5	TRBD2	TRBV5-1	CASSLTVASGGGETQYF	TGCGCCAGCAGCTTGACCGTAGCTAGCGGGGGCGGCGAGACCCAGTACTTC